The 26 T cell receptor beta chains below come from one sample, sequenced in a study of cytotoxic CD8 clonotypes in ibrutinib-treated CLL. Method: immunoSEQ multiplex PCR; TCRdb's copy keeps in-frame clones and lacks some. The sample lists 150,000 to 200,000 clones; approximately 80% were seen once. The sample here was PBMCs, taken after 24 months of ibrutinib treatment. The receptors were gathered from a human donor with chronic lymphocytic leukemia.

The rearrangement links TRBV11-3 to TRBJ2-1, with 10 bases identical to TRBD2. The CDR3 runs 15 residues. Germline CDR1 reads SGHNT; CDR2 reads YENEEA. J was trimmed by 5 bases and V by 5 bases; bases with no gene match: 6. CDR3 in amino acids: CASSRSGRANNEQFF. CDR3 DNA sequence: TGTGCCAGCAGCCGAAGCGGGAGGGCTAACAATGAGCAGTTCTTC.

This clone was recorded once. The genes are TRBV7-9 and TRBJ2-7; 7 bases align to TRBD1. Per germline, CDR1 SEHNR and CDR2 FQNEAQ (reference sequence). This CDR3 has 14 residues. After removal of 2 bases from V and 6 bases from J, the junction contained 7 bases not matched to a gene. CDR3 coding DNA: TGTGCCAGCAGCTTAACCCAGGGGGTCGGCGAGCAGTACTTC. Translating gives CASSLTQGVGEQYF.

CDR3 coding DNA: TGTGCCTGGGGCCGGCAGGGCAATCAGCCCCAGCATTTT. Residues: CAWGRQGNQPQHF. The chain uses TRBV30 and TRBJ1-5, with no clear D. Trimming stripped 5 bases from V and 2 bases from J, with 10 bases between. The CDR3 runs 13 residues. Germline V lookup: CDR1 GTSNPN, CDR2 SVGIG (reference sequence).

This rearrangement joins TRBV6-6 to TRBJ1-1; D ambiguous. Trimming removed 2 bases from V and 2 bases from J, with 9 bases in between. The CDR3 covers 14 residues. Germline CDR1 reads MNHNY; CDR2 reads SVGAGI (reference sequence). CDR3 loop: CASSYGRGNTEAFF. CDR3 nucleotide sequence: TGTGCCAGCAGTTACGGCCGGGGTAACACTGAAGCTTTCTTT.

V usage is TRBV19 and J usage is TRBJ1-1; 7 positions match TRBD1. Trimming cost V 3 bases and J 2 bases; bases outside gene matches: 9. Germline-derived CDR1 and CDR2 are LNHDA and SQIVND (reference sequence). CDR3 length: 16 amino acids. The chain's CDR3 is CASSIPFRGGNTEAFF. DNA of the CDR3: TGTGCCAGTAGTATCCCCTTTCGAGGGGGCAACACTGAAGCTTTCTTT.

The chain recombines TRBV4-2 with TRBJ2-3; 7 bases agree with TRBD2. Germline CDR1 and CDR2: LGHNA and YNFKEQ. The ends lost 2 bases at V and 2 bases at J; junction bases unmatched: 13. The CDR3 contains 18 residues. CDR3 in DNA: TGTGCCAGCAGCCAATTACCCATGGGGCTAGCGGTCACAGATACGCAGTATTTT. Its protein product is CASSQLPMGLAVTDTQYF.

CDR3 bases: TGCGCCAGCAGACCCGGACAGGTTTCGTCTGGAAACACCATATATTTT. This gives the protein CASRPGQVSSGNTIYF. The V gene is TRBV5-1, the J gene TRBJ1-3; TRBD1 matches 7 bases. Germline V CDR1 and CDR2: SGHRS, YFSETQ. J lost 1 base, V lost 5 bases, and 9 bases had no gene match. The CDR3 contains 16 residues.

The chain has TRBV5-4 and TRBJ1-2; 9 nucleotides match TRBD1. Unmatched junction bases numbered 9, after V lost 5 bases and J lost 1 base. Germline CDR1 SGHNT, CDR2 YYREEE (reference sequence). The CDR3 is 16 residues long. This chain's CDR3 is CASRDRTGVVNYGYTF. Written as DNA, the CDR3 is TGTGCCAGCAGAGATCGGACAGGGGTAGTTAACTATGGCTACACCTTC.

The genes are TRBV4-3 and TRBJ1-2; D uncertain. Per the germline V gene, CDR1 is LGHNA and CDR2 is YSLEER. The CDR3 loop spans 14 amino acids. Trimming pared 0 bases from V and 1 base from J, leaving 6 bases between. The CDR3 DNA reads TGCGCCAGCAGCCAAGATAGGATTAACTATGGCTACACCTTC. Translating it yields CASSQDRINYGYTF.

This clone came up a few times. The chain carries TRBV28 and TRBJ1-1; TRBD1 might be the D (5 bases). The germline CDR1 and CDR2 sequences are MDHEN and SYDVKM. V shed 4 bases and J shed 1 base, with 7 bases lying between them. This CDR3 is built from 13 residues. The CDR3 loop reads CASSWGGNTEAFF. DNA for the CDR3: TGTGCCAGCAGTTGGGGGGGGAACACTGAAGCTTTCTTT. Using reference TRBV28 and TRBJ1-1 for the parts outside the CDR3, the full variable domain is DVKVTQSSRYLVKRTGEKVFLECVQDMDHENMFWYRQDPGLGLRLIYFSYDVKMKEKGDIPEGYSVSREKKERFSLILESASTNQTSMYLCASSWGGNTEAFFGQGTRLTVV.

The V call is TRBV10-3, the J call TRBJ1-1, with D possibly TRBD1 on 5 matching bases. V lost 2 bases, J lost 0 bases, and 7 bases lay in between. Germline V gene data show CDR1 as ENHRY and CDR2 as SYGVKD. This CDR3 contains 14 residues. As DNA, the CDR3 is TGTGCCATCAGTGAGCGGGGGATGAACACTGAAGCTTTCTTT. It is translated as CAISERGMNTEAFF.

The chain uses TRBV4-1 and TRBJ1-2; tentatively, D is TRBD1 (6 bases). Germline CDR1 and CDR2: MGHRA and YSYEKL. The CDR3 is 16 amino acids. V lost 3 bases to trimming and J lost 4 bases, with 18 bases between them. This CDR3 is CASSHPLDGGRYGYTF. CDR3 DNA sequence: TGCGCCAGCAGCCACCCGCTCGACGGGGGGCGCTATGGCTACACCTTC.

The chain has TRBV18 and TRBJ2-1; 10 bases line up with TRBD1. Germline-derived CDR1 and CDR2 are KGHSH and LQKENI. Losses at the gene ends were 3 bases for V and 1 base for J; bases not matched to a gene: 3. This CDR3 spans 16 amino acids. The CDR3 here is CASSPLDRGSYNEQFF. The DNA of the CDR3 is TGTGCCAGCTCACCTCTGGACAGGGGGTCCTACAATGAGCAGTTCTTC. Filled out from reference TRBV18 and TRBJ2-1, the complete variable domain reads NAGVMQNPRHLVRRRGQEARLRCSPMKGHSHVYWYRQLPEEGLKFMVYLQKENIIDESGMPKERFSAEFPKEGPSILRIQQVVRGDSAAYFCASSPLDRGSYNEQFFGPGTRLTVL.

CDR3 in amino acids: CARGTTGQAFMNTEAFF. In DNA, the CDR3 is TGCGCCAGGGGGACGACAGGACAGGCCTTCATGAACACTGAAGCTTTCTTT. The chain employs TRBV5-1 and TRBJ1-1, with TRBD1 matching 7 bases. Germline V CDR1 and CDR2: SGHRS, YFSETQ. The V and J ends lost 8 bases and 0 bases, in that order; junction bases with no gene match: 16. CDR3 size: 17 residues.

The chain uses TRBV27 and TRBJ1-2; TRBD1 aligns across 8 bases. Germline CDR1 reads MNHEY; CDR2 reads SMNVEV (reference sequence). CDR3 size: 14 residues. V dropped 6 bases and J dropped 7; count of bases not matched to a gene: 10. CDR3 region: CASRETGVGAGYTF. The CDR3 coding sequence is TGTGCCAGCAGGGAGACAGGGGTCGGGGCTGGCTACACCTTC.

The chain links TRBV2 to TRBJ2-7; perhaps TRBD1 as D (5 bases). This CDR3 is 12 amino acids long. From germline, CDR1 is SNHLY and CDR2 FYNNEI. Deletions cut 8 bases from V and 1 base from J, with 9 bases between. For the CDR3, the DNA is TGTGCCAGCCAAGACAGATCCTACGAGCAGTACTTC. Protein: CASQDRSYEQYF.

For the CDR3, the DNA is TGTGCCAGCAGCTCCGGGACAGTGGATCAGCCCCAGCATTTT. Its translation: CASSSGTVDQPQHF. The chain is built from TRBV7-9 and TRBJ1-5, with 7 bases identical to TRBD1. CDR3 length: 14 amino acids. V shed 4 bases and J 5 bases; nucleotides not matched to a gene: 5. Germline lookup yields CDR1 SEHNR and CDR2 FQNEAQ (reference sequence).

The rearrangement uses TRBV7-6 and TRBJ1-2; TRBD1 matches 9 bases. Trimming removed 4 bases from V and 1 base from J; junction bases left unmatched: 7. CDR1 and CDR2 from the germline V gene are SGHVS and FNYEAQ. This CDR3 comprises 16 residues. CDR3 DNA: TGTGCCAGCAGCTCACGCCGGGACAGGGTTAACTATGGCTACACCTTC. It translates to CASSSRRDRVNYGYTF.

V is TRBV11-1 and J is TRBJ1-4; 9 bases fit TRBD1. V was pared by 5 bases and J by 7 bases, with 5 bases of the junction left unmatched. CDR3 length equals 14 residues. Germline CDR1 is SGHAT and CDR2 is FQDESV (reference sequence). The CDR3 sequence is CASSRTGVIEKLFF. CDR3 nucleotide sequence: TGTGCCAGCAGCCGGACAGGGGTTATTGAAAAACTGTTTTTT.

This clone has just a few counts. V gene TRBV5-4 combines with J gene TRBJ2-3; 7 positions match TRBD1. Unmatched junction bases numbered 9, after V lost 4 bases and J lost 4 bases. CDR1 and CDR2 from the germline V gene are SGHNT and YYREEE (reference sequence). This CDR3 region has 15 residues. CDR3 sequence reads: CASSQGQRGADTQYF. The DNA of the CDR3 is TGTGCCAGCAGCCAGGGACAGCGAGGGGCAGATACGCAGTATTTT.

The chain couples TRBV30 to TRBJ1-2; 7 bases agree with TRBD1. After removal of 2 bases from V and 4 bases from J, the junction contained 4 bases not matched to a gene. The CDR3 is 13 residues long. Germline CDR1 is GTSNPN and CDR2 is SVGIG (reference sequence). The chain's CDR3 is CAWSRGHSYGYTF. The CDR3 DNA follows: TGTGCCTGGAGTAGGGGGCACAGCTATGGCTACACCTTC.

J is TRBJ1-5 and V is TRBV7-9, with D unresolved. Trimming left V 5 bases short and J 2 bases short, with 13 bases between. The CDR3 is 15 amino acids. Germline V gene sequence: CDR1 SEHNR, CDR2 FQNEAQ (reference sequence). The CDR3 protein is CASSPMPGGNQPQHF. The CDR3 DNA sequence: TGTGCCAGCAGCCCAATGCCTGGTGGCAATCAGCCCCAGCATTTT. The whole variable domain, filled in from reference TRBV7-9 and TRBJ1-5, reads DTGVSQNPRHKITKRGQNVTFRCDPISEHNRLYWYRQTLGQGPEFLTYFQNEAQLEKSRLLSDRFSAERPKGSFSTLEIQRTEQGDSAMYLCASSPMPGGNQPQHFGDGTRLSIL.

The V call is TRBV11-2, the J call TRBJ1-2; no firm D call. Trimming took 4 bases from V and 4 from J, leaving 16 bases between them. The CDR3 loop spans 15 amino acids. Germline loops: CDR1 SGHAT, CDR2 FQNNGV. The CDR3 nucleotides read TGTGCCAGCAGCTCCGACGCGAGACAAATCTATGGCTACACCTTC. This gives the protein CASSSDARQIYGYTF. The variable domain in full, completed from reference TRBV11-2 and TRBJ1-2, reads EAGVAQSPRYKIIEKRQSVAFWCNPISGHATLYWYQQILGQGPKLLIQFQNNGVVDDSQLPKDRFSAERLKGVDSTLKIQPAKLEDSAVYLCASSSDARQIYGYTFGSGTRLTVV.

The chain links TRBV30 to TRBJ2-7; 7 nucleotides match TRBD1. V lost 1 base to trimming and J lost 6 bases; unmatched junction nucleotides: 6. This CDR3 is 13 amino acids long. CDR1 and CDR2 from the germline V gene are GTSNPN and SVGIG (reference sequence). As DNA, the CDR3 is TGTGCCTGGAGTGCTAACAGGGGTCGCGAGCAGTACTTC. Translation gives CAWSANRGREQYF.

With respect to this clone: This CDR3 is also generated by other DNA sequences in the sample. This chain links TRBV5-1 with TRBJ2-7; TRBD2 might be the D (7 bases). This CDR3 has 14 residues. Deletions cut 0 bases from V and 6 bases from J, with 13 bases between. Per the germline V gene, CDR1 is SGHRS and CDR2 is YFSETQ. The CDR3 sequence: CASSLGTGGREQYF. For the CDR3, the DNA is TGCGCCAGCAGCTTGGGGACCGGGGGGCGCGAGCAGTACTTC.

The CDR3 region is CASSFIPTGVPNQPQHF. The DNA of the CDR3 is TGTGCCAGCAGTTTTATCCCGACAGGGGTGCCCAATCAGCCCCAGCATTTT. J is TRBJ1-5 and V is TRBV28; 8 nucleotides agree with TRBD1. Germline V lookup: CDR1 MDHEN, CDR2 SYDVKM. The CDR3 length is 17 residues. V shed 3 bases, J shed 3 bases, and the junction held 10 bases outside the gene matches.